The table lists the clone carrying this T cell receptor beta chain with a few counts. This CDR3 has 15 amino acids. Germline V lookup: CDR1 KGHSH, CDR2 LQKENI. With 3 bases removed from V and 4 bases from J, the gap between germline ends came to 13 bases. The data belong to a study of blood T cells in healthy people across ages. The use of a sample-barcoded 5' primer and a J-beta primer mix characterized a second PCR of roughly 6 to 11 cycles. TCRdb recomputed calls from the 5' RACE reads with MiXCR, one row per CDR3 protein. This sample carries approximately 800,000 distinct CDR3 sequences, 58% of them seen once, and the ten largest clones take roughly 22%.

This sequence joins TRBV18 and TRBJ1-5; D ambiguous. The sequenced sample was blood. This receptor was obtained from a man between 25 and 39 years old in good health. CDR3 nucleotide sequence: TGTGCCAGCTCACCCATCATGGCTGGGAATCAGCCCCAGCATTTT. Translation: CASSPIMAGNQPQHF.